The 3 T cell receptor beta chains presented below share a single source sample, sequenced in a study of CD8+ T cells in alopecia areata. Reverse transcription of extracted RNA yielded cDNA, which provided the sequencing template. Repertoires were generated with immunoSEQ multiplex PCR, while TCRdb's copy carries only in-frame clones and drops some. The data contain approximately 150,000 clones, about nine tenths of them singletons. Sequencing was performed on CD8+ T cells sorted from blood, taken at week 0. Source of these receptors: a human donor with alopecia areata.

CDR3 protein: CASSGEISGQLDTEAFF. In DNA, the CDR3 is TGTGCCAGCAGCGGGGAAATTTCGGGACAGTTGGACACTGAAGCTTTCTTT. This rearrangement joins TRBV7-2 to TRBJ1-1; TRBD1 matches 7 bases. The CDR3 spans 17 residues. The ends lost 5 bases at V and 3 bases at J; junction bases unmatched: 15. The germline V gene encodes CDR1 SGHTA and CDR2 FQGNSA. Combining the CDR3 with reference TRBV7-2 and TRBJ1-1 gives the whole variable domain GAGVSQSPSNKVTEKGKDVELRCDPISGHTALYWYRQSLGQGLEFLIYFQGNSAPDKSGLPSDRFSAERTGGSVSTLTIQRTQQEDSAVYLCASSGEISGQLDTEAFFGQGTRLTVV.

The sample holds one count of this clone. The chain combines TRBV30 with TRBJ1-1; possible D gene TRBD1, 6 bases. Germline V gene sequence: CDR1 GTSNPN, CDR2 SVGIG (reference sequence). CDR3 length equals 14 residues. V lost 1 base to trimming and J lost 1 base, with 10 bases between them. The CDR3 DNA reads as TGTGCCTGGAGTGGGGGACACCAGAACACTGAAGCTTTCTTT. It translates to CAWSGGHQNTEAFF. Based on the CDR3 plus reference TRBV30 and TRBJ1-1, the full variable domain is SQTIHQWPATLVQPVGSPLSLECTVEGTSNPNLYWYRQAAGRGLQLLFYSVGIGQISSEVPQNLSASRPQDRQFILSSKKLLLSDSGFYLCAWSGGHQNTEAFFGQGTRLTVV.

The CDR3 loop is CASGGQADNEQFF. The CDR3 DNA reads TGTGCCAGCGGAGGGCAGGCCGACAATGAGCAGTTCTTC. V is TRBV7-9 and J is TRBJ2-1, with D maybe TRBD2 (6 bases). The CDR3 consists of 13 residues. V lost 8 bases, J lost 5 bases, and 13 bases lay in between. CDR1 SEHNR and CDR2 FQNEAQ come from the germline V gene (reference sequence).